Here is one T cell receptor (beta chain) with its context. Its matching antigen is unknown. The source of the sample is a study of cytomegalovirus exposure and HLA in healthy donors. Study-wide points: A highly shared variant cluster was judged a likely technical artifact.

PCR used 60 Vbeta primers and 13 Jbeta primers. The method was immunoSEQ multiplex PCR; TCRdb's version includes in-frame clones alone and lacks a portion of them. Seen here are some 130,000 clones, about 70% observed once, and the top ten hold about 2.6%. CDR3 size: 17 residues. V was cut by 1 base and J by 3 bases, with 20 bases left in between. The germline gives CDR1 SGDLS, CDR2 YYNGEE. V is TRBV9 and J is TRBJ2-7, with D perhaps TRBD2 (7 bases). The TCR comes from an older woman in good health and CMV-seropositive. The specimen sequenced was PBMCs. CDR3 amino acids: CASSVIRRGTLLYEQYF. The CDR3 DNA reads as TGTGCCAGCAGCGTAATTAGGCGGGGGACACTACTCTACGAGCAGTACTTC.